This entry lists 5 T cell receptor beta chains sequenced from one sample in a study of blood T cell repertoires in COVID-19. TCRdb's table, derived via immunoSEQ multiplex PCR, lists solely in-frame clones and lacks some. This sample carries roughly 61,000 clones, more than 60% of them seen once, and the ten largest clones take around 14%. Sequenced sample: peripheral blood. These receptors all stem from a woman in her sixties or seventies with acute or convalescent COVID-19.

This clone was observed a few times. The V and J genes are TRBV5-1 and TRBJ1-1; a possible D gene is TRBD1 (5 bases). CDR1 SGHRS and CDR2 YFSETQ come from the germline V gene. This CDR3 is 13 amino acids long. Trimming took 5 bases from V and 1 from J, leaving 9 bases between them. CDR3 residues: CASRQDPNTEAFF. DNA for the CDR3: TGCGCCAGCAGACAGGACCCGAACACTGAAGCTTTCTTT.

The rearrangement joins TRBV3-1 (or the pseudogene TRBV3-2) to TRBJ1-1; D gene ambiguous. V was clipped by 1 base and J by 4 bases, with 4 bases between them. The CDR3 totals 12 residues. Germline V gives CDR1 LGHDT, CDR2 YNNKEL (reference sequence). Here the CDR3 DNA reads TGTGCCAGCAGCCAAGCGGTCACTGAAGCTTTCTTT. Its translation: CASSQAVTEAFF.

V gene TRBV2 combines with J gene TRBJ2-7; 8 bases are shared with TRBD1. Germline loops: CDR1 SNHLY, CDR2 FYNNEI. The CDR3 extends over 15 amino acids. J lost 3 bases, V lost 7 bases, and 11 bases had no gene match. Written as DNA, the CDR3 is TGTGCCAGCACCAAGACAGGGGCCAATATCTACGAGCAGTACTTC. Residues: CASTKTGANIYEQYF.

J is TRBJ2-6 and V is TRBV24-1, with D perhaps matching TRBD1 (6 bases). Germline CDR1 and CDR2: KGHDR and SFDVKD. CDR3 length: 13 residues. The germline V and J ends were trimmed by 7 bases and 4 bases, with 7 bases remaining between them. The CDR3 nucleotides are TGTGCCACCAGGGGGGCCGGGGCCAACGTCCTGACTTTC. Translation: CATRGAGANVLTF.

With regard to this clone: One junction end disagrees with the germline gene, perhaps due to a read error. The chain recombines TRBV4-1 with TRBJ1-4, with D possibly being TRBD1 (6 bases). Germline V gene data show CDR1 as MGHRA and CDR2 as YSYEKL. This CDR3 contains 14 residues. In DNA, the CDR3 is TGCGCCCGCAGCCGGGAGGGGGGTTGGGAAAAACTGTTTTTT. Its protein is CARSREGGWEKLFF.